The rows below give T cell receptor beta chains drawn from one sample of a study of blood T cells in healthy people across ages. Using its own MiXCR run on the 5' RACE reads, TCRdb lists one record per CDR3 protein. The sample carries 700,000 or so distinct CDR3 sequences, about 43% recorded once. Sample: blood. The receptors shown here come from a man older than 75 in good health. CDR3s include the opening cysteine and the closing phenylalanine or tryptophan. The order of the fields is clone size, D gene, J gene, V gene, CDR3 protein, CDR3 DNA. The D gene is left open where the match is weak. Rows may omit the clone size; those that give it use once, few, many or a size class.

-	TRBD2	TRBJ2-7	TRBV20-1	CSARDTGRTSFREQYF	TGCAGTGCTAGAGATACGGGAAGGACTAGCTTCCGGGAGCAGTACTTC
few	-	TRBJ1-2	TRBV5-6	CASSSTGTPLGYTF	TGTGCCAGCAGCTCGACCGGGACGCCGCTGGGCTACACCTTC
many	-	TRBJ1-2	TRBV29-1	CSSLDGPNYGYTF	TGCAGCTCATTAGACGGGCCAAACTATGGCTACACCTTC
few	-	TRBJ1-2	TRBV6-6	CASSYVKHANYGYTF	TGTGCCAGCAGTTACGTGAAACACGCTAACTATGGCTACACCTTC
-	TRBD1	TRBJ1-2	TRBV9	CASSLTSDRVVTF	TGTGCCAGCAGCCTCACATCGGACAGGGTAGTCACCTTC
-	TRBD2	TRBJ2-5	TRBV5-1	CASSAYLAGKETQYF	TGCGCCAGCAGCGCCTACCTAGCGGGGAAAGAGACCCAGTACTTC
-	TRBD1	TRBJ2-1	TRBV29-1	CRDNRGRYNEQFF	TGCCGAGATAACAGGGGCCGCTACAATGAGCAGTTCTTC
-	-	TRBJ2-3	TRBV12-3/TRBV12-4	CASRRFKGVPSTDTQYF	TGTGCCAGCAGACGTTTCAAAGGGGTCCCTAGCACAGATACGCAGTATTTT
many	-	TRBJ1-5	TRBV2	CASSQTGNSNQPQHF	TGTGCCAGCAGTCAGACAGGAAATAGCAATCAGCCCCAGCATTTT
once	TRBD2	TRBJ2-1	TRBV27	CASSLALGASGKSSYTEQFF	TGTGCCAGCAGTTTGGCGCTTGGGGCTAGCGGGAAAAGCTCCTACACTGAGCAGTTCTTC